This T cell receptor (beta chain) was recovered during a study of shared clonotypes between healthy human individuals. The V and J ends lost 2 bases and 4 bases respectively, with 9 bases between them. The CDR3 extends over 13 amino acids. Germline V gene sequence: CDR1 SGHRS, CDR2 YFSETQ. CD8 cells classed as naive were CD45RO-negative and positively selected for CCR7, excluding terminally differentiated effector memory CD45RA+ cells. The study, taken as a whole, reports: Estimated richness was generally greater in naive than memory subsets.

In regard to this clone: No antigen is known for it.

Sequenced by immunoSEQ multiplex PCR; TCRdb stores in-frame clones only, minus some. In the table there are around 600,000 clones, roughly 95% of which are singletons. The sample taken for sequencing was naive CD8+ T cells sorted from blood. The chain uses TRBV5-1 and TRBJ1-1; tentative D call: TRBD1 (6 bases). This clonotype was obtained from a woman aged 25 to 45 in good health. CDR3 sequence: CASSFGGATEAFF. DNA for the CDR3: TGCGCCAGCAGCTTTGGGGGGGCCACTGAAGCTTTCTTT.